This TCR beta chain was observed in a study of CD8+ T cells in alopecia areata. Overall study: Treated patients swallowed 5 to 10 mg of oral tofacitinib twice daily.

This clone was seen ten or more times. Its antigen remains unidentified. Patients with alopecia areata provided lesional scalp punch biopsies as well as peripheral blood. RNA was isolated and reverse transcribed to cDNA, the sequencing template. Libraries were prepared by immunoSEQ multiplex PCR; TCRdb keeps only in-frame clonotypes and omits some of them. The data contain 75,000 to 100,000 clones, 35% to 45% of them singletons. Points from the study as a whole: Between patients, shared TCR sequences were less clear than in mice. This was possibly due in part to HLA diversity in the patient population.

V dropped 2 bases and J dropped 2; count of bases not matched to a gene: 3. Per the germline V gene, CDR1 is MDHEN and CDR2 is SYDVKM. The CDR3 has 14 amino acids. The sequencing input was CD4+ T cells sorted from blood. The sequence was collected from a human donor with alopecia areata. The chain combines TRBV28 with TRBJ2-7; 7 bases match TRBD1. CDR3 DNA sequence: TGTGCCAGCAGTTTACTCGGACAGGCCTACGAGCAGTACTTC. Translation: CASSLLGQAYEQYF.